The rows below give T cell receptor beta chains drawn from one sample of a study of cytomegalovirus exposure and HLA in healthy donors. Generated by immunoSEQ multiplex PCR, the TCRdb table keeps only in-frame clones and is missing some. In the table there are 150,000 to 200,000 clones, 65% to 85% of which are singletons. Sequenced material: PBMCs. Receptors were obtained from a male donor in good health and CMV-seropositive. CDR3s include the opening cysteine and the closing phenylalanine or tryptophan. Each record gives: V gene, D gene, clone size, J gene, CDR3 protein, CDR3 DNA. The D gene is left open where the match is weak. Size is omitted from some rows. Given values are once, few, many or a class for expanded clones.

TRBV18	TRBD1	few	TRBJ2-2	CASSPPTGGNTGELFF	TGTGCCAGCTCACCACCGACAGGGGGGAACACCGGGGAGCTGTTTTTT
TRBV7-2	.	.	TRBJ1-2	CASSPPNIGYTF	TGTGCCAGCAGCCCTCCCAACATAGGCTACACCTTC
TRBV5-1	TRBD2	.	TRBJ2-7	CASSSRLAGATYEQYF	TGCGCCAGCAGCTCCCGACTAGCGGGAGCGACCTACGAGCAGTACTTC
TRBV7-9	TRBD1	few	TRBJ2-5	CASTRRGQGTRETQYF	TGTGCCAGCACCAGGCGGGGACAGGGCACTAGAGAGACCCAGTACTTC
TRBV9	TRBD1	.	TRBJ1-5	CASSVAKVWLRDRGQPQHF	TGTGCCAGCAGCGTAGCTAAGGTTTGGCTCCGGGACAGGGGTCAGCCCCAGCATTTT
TRBV4-1	TRBD1	once	TRBJ1-3	CASSRERQGVTGNAIYF	TGCGCCAGCAGCCGAGAGCGCCAGGGGGTCACTGGAAACGCCATATATTTT
TRBV27	.	.	TRBJ2-7	CASSFYPAGYEQYF	TGTGCCAGCAGTTTCTATCCAGCGGGCTACGAGCAGTACTTC
TRBV7-3	TRBD2	once	TRBJ2-3	CASSLTSSGYTDTQYF	TGTGCCAGCAGCTTAACATCTAGCGGATATACAGATACGCAGTATTTT
TRBV2	.	.	TRBJ2-7	CASKSDRFYEQYF	TGTGCCAGCAAATCGGACAGATTCTACGAGCAGTACTTC
TRBV14	TRBD2	.	TRBJ2-1	CASSQDGLAGTSYNEQFF	TGTGCCAGCAGCCAAGATGGACTAGCGGGGACGTCCTACAATGAGCAGTTCTTC
TRBV7-9	TRBD2	once	TRBJ2-3	CASAKGRGTDTQYF	TGTGCCAGCGCCAAGGGGAGGGGCACAGATACGCAGTATTTT
TRBV30	.	.	TRBJ1-6	CACLTLSAPLHF	TGTGCCTGCCTTACCCTCTCAGCACCCCTCCACTTT
TRBV5-1	.	.	TRBJ2-1	CASRSVPSSTYNEQFF	TGCGCCAGCAGATCCGTCCCTAGCAGCACATACAATGAGCAGTTCTTC
TRBV28	.	.	TRBJ1-2	CASRPGVLNYGYTF	TGTGCCAGCAGACCGGGAGTCCTTAACTATGGCTACACCTTC
TRBV19	TRBD1	few	TRBJ1-4	CASSRDRRVNEKLFF	TGTGCCAGTAGCCGGGACAGAAGAGTTAATGAAAAACTGTTTTTT
TRBV6-1	TRBD2	.	TRBJ2-1	CASSEMASGRNEQFF	TGTGCCAGCAGTGAAATGGCTAGCGGGAGGAATGAGCAGTTCTTC
TRBV5-4	.	.	TRBJ1-1	CASSSRDKNTEAFF	TGTGCCAGCAGCTCAAGGGACAAGAACACTGAAGCTTTCTTT
TRBV5-5	.	once	TRBJ2-5	CASSLGVAGETQYF	TGTGCCAGCAGCTTGGGAGTAGCTGGGGAGACCCAGTACTTC
TRBV30	.	.	TRBJ1-3	CAWSVRRGDTIYF	TGTGCCTGGAGTGTACGACGGGGGGACACCATATATTTT
TRBV27	.	.	TRBJ2-1	CASLQGPGNNEQFF	TGTGCCAGCCTGCAGGGGCCAGGGAACAATGAGCAGTTCTTC